A single sample is the source of the 28 T cell receptor beta chains below, sequenced in a study of human T cells and chemical hapten exposure. Stated time point: patch test 2, 6 weeks after DPC sensitization. Treatment in this sample: therapeutic diphenylcyclopropenone sensitization with weekly scalp DPC. TCRdb used MiXCR to reprocess the RACE reads, holding one entry per CDR3 protein. The sample lists about 380,000 distinct CDR3 sequences; just under 6.5% were seen once. The sequenced sample was whole blood, obtained in connection with sensitization to the hapten diphenylcyclopropenone (DPC). The receptors were sampled from a woman between 18 and 29 years old with alopecia areata. Some clones in this sample may be carry-over from other donors' samples.

This clonotype came up a few times. The genes are TRBV4-2 and TRBJ2-3; D gene ambiguous. The CDR3 is made up of 14 amino acids. Germline V CDR1 and CDR2: LGHNA, YNFKEQ. V lost 0 bases and J lost 3, with 7 bases in between. The CDR3 DNA follows: TGTGCCAGCAGCCAAGACGGGCAGACAGATACGCAGTATTTT. Protein product: CASSQDGQTDTQYF.

As regards this clonotype: A much bigger clone sits one base away, suggesting this may be a read error. The chain couples TRBV20-1 to TRBJ2-5; 8 bases match TRBD2. Germline assignment: CDR1 DFQATT and CDR2 SNEGSKA (reference sequence). V was pared by 5 bases and J by 2 bases, with 10 bases of the junction left unmatched. This CDR3 contains 15 residues. CDR3 region: CSAPTGGVLQETQYF. The CDR3 DNA sequence: TGCAGTGCTCCTACGGGGGGGGTCCTACAAGAGACCCAGTACTTC.

The rearrangement links TRBV28 to TRBJ2-7, with 7 nucleotides matching TRBD1. From germline, CDR1 is MDHEN and CDR2 SYDVKM. The V segment lost 5 bases and the J segment 1 base; nucleotides outside the gene matches: 8. There are 15 residues in the CDR3. The CDR3 DNA is TGTGCCAGCAGTCGTCCGGGACAGACATCCTACGAGCAGTACTTC. Translated, it gives CASSRPGQTSYEQYF.

The rearrangement joins TRBV2 to TRBJ2-4, with 7 bases lining up with TRBD1. With 4 bases clipped from V and 1 base from J, the junction kept 13 bases outside the gene matches. The CDR3 consists of 18 residues. CDR1 and CDR2 (germline): SNHLY, FYNNEI. The CDR3 nucleotides read TGTGCCAGCAGTGTGGTGACAGGGAAAAACTATGCCAAAAACATTCAGTACTTC. Amino acid sequence: CASSVVTGKNYAKNIQYF.

This clonotype was seen at least ten times. The rearrangement uses TRBV3-1 and TRBJ1-2, with 7 positions matching TRBD1. Germline CDR1 is LGHDT and CDR2 is YNNKEL (reference sequence). J lost 7 bases, V lost 2 bases, and 10 bases had no gene match. The CDR3 is 15 residues long. The CDR3 is CASSQRQGYQGGYTF. CDR3 nucleotide sequence: TGTGCCAGCAGCCAAAGACAGGGTTACCAAGGTGGCTACACCTTC.

This clonotype came up a few times. This chain uses TRBV5-1 with TRBJ2-3; D is ambiguous. Germline CDR1 SGHRS, CDR2 YFSETQ. V lost 4 bases to trimming and J lost 4 bases, with 13 bases between them. The length of the CDR3 is 14 residues. The CDR3, as DNA: TGCGCCAGCAGCCCGGACCCCGGACCAGATACGCAGTATTTT. It is translated as CASSPDPGPDTQYF. Full variable domain (missing parts from reference TRBV5-1 and TRBJ2-3): KAGVTQTPRYLIKTRGQQVTLSCSPISGHRSVSWYQQTPGQGLQFLFEYFSETQRNKGNFPGRFSGRQFSNSRSEMNVSTLELGDSALYLCASSPDPGPDTQYFGPGTRLTVL.

At least ten counts were recorded for this clonotype. The chain couples TRBV7-9 to TRBJ2-3; 11 nucleotides agree with TRBD2. This CDR3 is 14 amino acids long. Losses at the gene ends were 7 bases for V and 5 bases for J; bases not matched to a gene: 5. Germline assignment: CDR1 SEHNR and CDR2 FQNEAQ (reference sequence). The CDR3 protein is CASIQGTSGDTQYF. In DNA, the CDR3 is TGTGCCAGCATCCAAGGGACTAGCGGAGATACGCAGTATTTT. Together with reference TRBV7-9 and TRBJ2-3, the CDR3 gives the full variable domain: DTGVSQNPRHKITKRGQNVTFRCDPISEHNRLYWYRQTLGQGPEFLTYFQNEAQLEKSRLLSDRFSAERPKGSFSTLEIQRTEQGDSAMYLCASIQGTSGDTQYFGPGTRLTVL.

The table lists this clonotype with many counts. The chain combines TRBV6-4 with TRBJ2-3; 9 nucleotides match TRBD2. The CDR3 has 16 residues. V trimming: 0 bases; J trimming: 1 base; junction bases outside the gene matches: 2. Germline V CDR1 and CDR2: MRHNA, SNTAGT. The CDR3 DNA reads TGTGCCAGCAGTGACTCAGCTAGCGGGGGCACAGATACGCAGTATTTT. Protein sequence: CASSDSASGGTDTQYF.

The V call is TRBV6-1, the J call TRBJ2-7, with D hard to call. V dropped 10 bases and J dropped 0 bases, with 7 bases sitting between them. The CDR3 contains 11 residues. Germline V lookup: CDR1 MNHNS, CDR2 SASEGT. CDR3: CATLSSYEQYF. The CDR3 nucleotides are TGTGCCACCCTGAGCTCCTACGAGCAGTACTTC.

This clonotype was detected many times. The chain is built from TRBV20-1 and TRBJ1-1; D ambiguous. Per germline, CDR1 DFQATT and CDR2 SNEGSKA (reference sequence). The CDR3 spans 14 residues. V shed 2 bases and J shed 1 base, with 11 bases lying between them. The DNA for the CDR3 is TGCAGTGCTAGACCCCCGACGGAGAACACTGAAGCTTTCTTT. Amino acid sequence: CSARPPTENTEAFF.

The sample holds a few counts of this clonotype. The DNA of the CDR3 is TGTGCCAGCACCATATCTGGGGCCAACGTCCTGACTTTC. It yields the protein CASTISGANVLTF. The chain combines TRBV6-6 with TRBJ2-6, with unresolved D. The germline V gene encodes CDR1 MNHNY and CDR2 SVGAGI (reference sequence). V was trimmed by 7 bases and J by 1 base, leaving 5 bases between them. This CDR3 contains 13 residues.

This clonotype came up many times. V is TRBV29-1 and J is TRBJ2-7, with 10 bases fitting TRBD1. The V gene end was trimmed by 3 bases and the J gene end by 6 bases; junction bases not matched to a gene: 5. Per the germline V gene, CDR1 is SQVTM and CDR2 is ANQGSEA. The CDR3 extends over 13 amino acids. Here the CDR3 reads CSVEGGQGGEQYF. In DNA form, the CDR3 reads TGCAGCGTTGAGGGTGGACAGGGGGGCGAGCAGTACTTC.

This clonotype was recorded at least ten times. V usage is TRBV12-3 or TRBV12-4 and J usage is TRBJ1-2; D is unresolved. This CDR3 contains 13 residues. Trimming pared 3 bases from V and 6 bases from J, leaving 11 bases between. The CDR3 is CASSFLREDGYTF. For the CDR3, the DNA is TGTGCCAGCAGTTTCTTGAGGGAGGATGGCTACACCTTC.

This clonotype came up a few times. The CDR3 DNA reads TGTGCCAGCAGTTTCAATCCGGCAATGGCCAGCTCCTACAATGAGCAGTTCTTC. Protein sequence: CASSFNPAMASSYNEQFF. The chain couples TRBV12-3 or TRBV12-4 to TRBJ2-1, with D unclear. This CDR3 is built from 18 residues. The V and J ends lost 3 bases and 0 bases respectively, with 18 bases between them.

The sample holds a few counts of this clonotype. V and J are TRBV4-2 and TRBJ2-3, with 7 bases matching TRBD1. CDR1 LGHNA and CDR2 YNFKEQ come from the germline V gene. The V segment lost 2 bases and the J segment 4 bases; nucleotides outside the gene matches: 12. There are 17 residues in the CDR3. The CDR3 DNA reads as TGTGCCAGCAGCCAACCCTTGGACAGGAAAGCCCCAGATACGCAGTATTTT. It yields the protein CASSQPLDRKAPDTQYF.

This clonotype was seen only a few times. The chain carries TRBV7-2 and TRBJ2-5; 10 bases are a match to TRBD2. The CDR3 has 19 residues. CDR1 and CDR2 from the germline V gene are SGHTA and FQGNSA. The J segment lost 1 base and the V segment lost 4 bases, leaving 15 bases of the junction unmatched. The CDR3 region is CASSSRGASGGSSQETQYF. Written as DNA, the CDR3 is TGTGCCAGCAGCTCCCGCGGGGCTAGCGGGGGCTCGTCCCAAGAGACCCAGTACTTC.

This clonotype was picked up many times. This chain uses TRBV5-1 with TRBJ1-5, with D possibly matching TRBD1 (6 bases). This CDR3 has 13 amino acids. Germline CDR1 is SGHRS and CDR2 is YFSETQ. V was pared by 2 bases and J by 5 bases, with 8 bases between. CDR3 DNA sequence: TGCGCCAGCAGCTTAAAGGGGGATCAGCCCCAGCATTTT. Protein sequence: CASSLKGDQPQHF.

The rearrangement uses TRBV6-2 or TRBV6-3 and TRBJ2-1; the match to TRBD2 covers 7 bases. CDR1 MNHEY and CDR2 SVGEGT come from the germline V gene. V lost 6 bases and J lost 3; bases outside the gene matches: 8. The CDR3 length is 15 residues. The DNA for the CDR3 is TGTGCCAGCAGCCCGCCGGGGGGTAGCTACAATGAGCAGTTCTTC. Translated, it gives CASSPPGGSYNEQFF.

The chain joins TRBV12-5 to TRBJ2-3; possibly TRBD1 or TRBD2 for D (7 bases each). This CDR3 comprises 17 residues. V lost 7 bases to trimming and J lost 5 bases, with 25 bases between them. CDR1 LGHNT and CDR2 FRNRAP come from the germline V gene. The CDR3 nucleotides read TGTGCTAGTGACCCTCCTTCGGGGGAGGGGGCGGGAGATACGCAGTATTTT. This translates into CASDPPSGEGAGDTQYF.

This clonotype was seen only a few times. The junction departs from the called germline gene at one end, perhaps through a read error. The chain carries TRBV7-7 and TRBJ2-1, with D possibly being TRBD2 (6 bases). The CDR3 covers 13 residues. Per the germline V gene, CDR1 is SSHAT and CDR2 is FNYEAQ (reference sequence). CDR3 nucleotide sequence: TGTGCTAGCAGCGCAGACGGGGGTGGTGAGCAGTTCTTC. Translating it yields CASSADGGGEQFF. The full variable domain, its missing parts supplied by reference TRBV7-7 and TRBJ2-1, is GAGVSQSPRYKVTKRGQDVTLRCDPISSHATLYWYQQALGQGPEFLTYFNYEAQPDKSGLPSDRFSAERPEGSISTLTIQRTEQRDSAMYRCASSADGGGEQFFGPGTRLTVL.

This clonotype was counted only a few times. The chain joins TRBV5-6 to TRBJ2-3; D unclear. The germline CDR1 and CDR2 sequences are SGHDT and YYEEEE. The CDR3 extends over 13 amino acids. Trimming took 0 bases from V and 4 from J, leaving 6 bases between them. CDR3 DNA: TGTGCCAGCAGCTTGGCTCACCCAGATACGCAGTATTTT. Amino acid sequence: CASSLAHPDTQYF.

This clonotype was observed a few times. The chain carries TRBV9 and TRBJ2-7; perhaps TRBD1 as D (6 bases). The V gene lost 7 bases and the J gene lost 5 bases, with 10 bases spanning the gap. Germline values: CDR1 SGDLS, CDR2 YYNGEE. The CDR3 has 11 amino acids. CDR3 sequence (DNA): TGTGCCAGCGGAAACAGGGACGAGCAGTACTTC. It specifies CASGNRDEQYF.

This clonotype was detected many times. The gene calls are TRBV6-2 or TRBV6-3 and TRBJ1-1; D gene uncertain. With 3 bases removed from V and 4 bases from J, the gap between germline ends came to 6 bases. The V gene's germline CDR1 is MNHEY and CDR2 SVGEGT. There are 12 residues in the CDR3. The DNA for the CDR3 is TGTGCCAGCAGTTATTCAAGCACTGAAGCTTTCTTT. It specifies CASSYSSTEAFF.

The V call is TRBV7-2, the J call TRBJ1-3; a possible D gene is TRBD1 (6 bases). V lost 0 bases and J 0 bases, leaving 12 bases between the germline ends. CDR3 size: 17 residues. Germline CDR1 reads SGHTA; CDR2 reads FQGNSA. CDR3 in DNA: TGTGCCAGCAGCTTAGCGCCGACGGGACACTCTGGAAACACCATATATTTT. Its protein product is CASSLAPTGHSGNTIYF.

Judged by abundance, this clonotype is medium-sized (0.01 to 0.1%). This chain connects TRBV29-1 to TRBJ2-1, with D perhaps matching TRBD1 (5 bases). The CDR3 loop spans 13 amino acids. Germline CDR1 and CDR2: SQVTM and ANQGSEA. V dropped 7 bases and J dropped 0 bases, with 10 bases sitting between them. CDR3 loop: CSAKTDSYNEQFF. The CDR3 bases are TGCAGCGCCAAGACAGACTCCTACAATGAGCAGTTCTTC.

This clonotype has more than one count but fewer than ten. The chain joins TRBV7-2 to TRBJ2-2, with D unresolved. This CDR3 is 16 amino acids long. Germline CDR1 reads SGHTA; CDR2 reads FQGNSA. Trimming removed 3 bases at V and 0 bases at J, with 11 bases between. The CDR3 region is CASSFSRIANTGELFF. In DNA, the CDR3 is TGTGCCAGCAGCTTTAGCAGGATCGCGAACACCGGGGAGCTGTTTTTT.

The chain uses TRBV20-1 and TRBJ1-1; a weak D match, TRBD1 (5 bases). Germline lookup yields CDR1 DFQATT and CDR2 SNEGSKA (reference sequence). The CDR3 sequence is 15 residues long. Between the trimmed V and J ends, which lost 0 bases and 4 bases, there was a span of 15 bases. CDR3 DNA: TGCAGTGCTAGAGATAGCGGGGGGTGGGGCACTGAAGCTTTCTTT. It encodes CSARDSGGWGTEAFF.

This clonotype was observed a few times. The chain links TRBV28 to TRBJ2-7; 10 bases line up with TRBD1. This CDR3 has 15 residues. V lost 4 bases, J lost 4 bases, and 7 bases stayed unmatched. Germline V gene lookup returns CDR1 MDHEN and CDR2 SYDVKM. CDR3 in DNA: TGTGCCAGCAGTTCCGGTGGGACAGGGGATTACGAGCAGTACTTC. This sequence encodes CASSSGGTGDYEQYF.